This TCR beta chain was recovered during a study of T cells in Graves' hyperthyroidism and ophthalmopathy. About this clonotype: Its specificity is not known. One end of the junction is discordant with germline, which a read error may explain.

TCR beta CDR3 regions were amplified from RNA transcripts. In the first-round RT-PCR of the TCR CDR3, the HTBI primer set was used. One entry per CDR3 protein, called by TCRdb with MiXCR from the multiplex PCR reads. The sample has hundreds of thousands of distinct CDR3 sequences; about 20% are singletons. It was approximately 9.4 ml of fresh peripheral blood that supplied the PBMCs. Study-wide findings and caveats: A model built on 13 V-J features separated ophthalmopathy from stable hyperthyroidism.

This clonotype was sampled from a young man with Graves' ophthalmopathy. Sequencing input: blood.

CDR3 coding DNA: TGTGCCAGCAGCGTAGATCGCGGGAGGGCGGAGACGCAGTACTTC. It codes for CASSVDRGRAETQYF. The chain carries TRBV9 and TRBJ2-5; 9 bases map to TRBD2. The length of the CDR3 is 15 residues. The germline V gene has CDR1 SGDLS and CDR2 YYNGEE.